This T cell receptor (beta chain) was sequenced for a study of blood T cells in healthy people across ages. Study results and caveats: Investigators treated diversity estimates from one million T cells as underestimates.

CDR1 is MDHEN and CDR2 is SYDVKM in the germline V gene. The CDR3 has 14 residues. V lost 1 base and J 1 base, leaving 7 bases between the germline ends. A second PCR, run for about 6 to 12 cycles, used a sample-barcoded 5' primer plus a J-beta primer mix. TCRdb itself ran the 5' RACE reads through MiXCR, one entry per CDR3 protein. Among roughly 1 million distinct CDR3 sequences, around 27% were seen once, and the ten largest hold less than 0.85%. Concerning this clonotype itself: Its antigen is not known.

These data also featured in a second study, about T cells of mothers and their children. Per that paper: A few mothers and their six children, all healthy Caucasians, donated. It was related mother-child pairs that showed slightly higher overlap than unrelated pairs, without reaching significance.

The gene calls are TRBV28 and TRBJ1-1, with D hard to call. The TCR comes from a girl aged 2 to 10 in good health. What was sequenced was blood. CDR3 region: CASSLSNANTEAFF. CDR3 nucleotides: TGTGCCAGCAGTTTATCCAACGCGAACACTGAAGCTTTCTTT.